This TCR beta chain appears in the sequencing data of a study of glioma-infiltrating T cells after dendritic cell vaccination. Study-level background: Treatment, given 2003 to 2012, was autologous tumor lysate-pulsed dendritic cell vaccination.

Notes on this clone: What it binds is not known.

Study-wide findings and caveats: No direct clonality-survival link was found; a diverse polyclonal response may matter.

Here immunoSEQ multiplex PCR was the method, and the copy in TCRdb shows in-frame clones only, minus some. The sample contains tens of thousands of clones, roughly four fifths of which appear only once. The time point denotes: after dendritic cell vaccination, including at tumor progression/relapse. The sequence derives from a human donor with glioblastoma. The sequencing here drew on blood, taken after dendritic cell vaccination.

Written as DNA, the CDR3 is TGTGCCTGGAGTGATCTCCTTACAGGGGAAACTGAAGCTTTCTTT. Its translation is CAWSDLLTGETEAFF. The chain combines TRBV30 with TRBJ1-1, with TRBD1 identical over 7 bases. The germline V gene encodes CDR1 GTSNPN and CDR2 SVGIG (reference sequence). This CDR3 has 15 amino acids. Losses at the gene ends were 1 base for V and 5 bases for J; bases not matched to a gene: 10.